The entry that follows covers one TCR beta chain sequence. Its target is unknown. UMIs were added to TCR cDNA along with a universal primer site when it was made by 5'RACE template switching. TCRdb used MiXCR to reprocess the 5' RACE reads, holding one entry per CDR3 protein. The sample lists 310,000 or so distinct CDR3 sequences; around 4% were seen once. This entry belongs to a study of T cells after yellow fever vaccination. Notes on the study in general: Post-booster repertoires again held most primary-vaccination clones (roughly 96% CD4, about 90% CD8). In FACS-sorted repertoires, abundant clonotypes from the bulk population could appear as contaminants. Weaker in magnitude, the secondary response showed a faster peak on day 5 versus 15.

The CDR3 totals 15 residues. Germline V gives CDR1 SGHTA, CDR2 FQGTGA. V shed 3 bases and J shed 2 bases, with 13 bases lying between them. This receptor was taken from a man between 18 and 35 years old who received the YFV17D yellow fever vaccine. The sample consisted of PBMCs, taken on the day of the yellow fever booster vaccination. The chain couples TRBV7-3 to TRBJ2-5; TRBD2 is a possible D gene (5 bases). The DNA for the CDR3 is TGTGCCAGCAGCTTGGGCGGGTACTTTCAAGAGACCCAGTACTTC. Protein product: CASSLGGYFQETQYF.